The present TCR beta chain was sequenced within a study of technical replicates of blood from several donors. Repertoires were generated with immunoSEQ multiplex PCR, while TCRdb's copy carries only in-frame clones and drops some. The sample records 30,000 to 40,000 clones, around nine tenths being singletons. Termini included, the CDR3 measures 14 amino acids. Germline lookup yields CDR1 MNHEY and CDR2 SVGAGI. About this clone: No DNA is shown, since the ends of the CDR3 on it are uncertain; the CDR3 is the one TCRdb lists.

The receptor's source is a human donor in good health. Some clones in this sample may be carry-over from other donors' samples. V gene TRBV6-5 combines with J gene TRBJ1-2; the table's D call, TRBD1, has no DNA check behind it. The sample consisted of PBMCs. Here the CDR3 reads CASSSSTGVYGYTF.